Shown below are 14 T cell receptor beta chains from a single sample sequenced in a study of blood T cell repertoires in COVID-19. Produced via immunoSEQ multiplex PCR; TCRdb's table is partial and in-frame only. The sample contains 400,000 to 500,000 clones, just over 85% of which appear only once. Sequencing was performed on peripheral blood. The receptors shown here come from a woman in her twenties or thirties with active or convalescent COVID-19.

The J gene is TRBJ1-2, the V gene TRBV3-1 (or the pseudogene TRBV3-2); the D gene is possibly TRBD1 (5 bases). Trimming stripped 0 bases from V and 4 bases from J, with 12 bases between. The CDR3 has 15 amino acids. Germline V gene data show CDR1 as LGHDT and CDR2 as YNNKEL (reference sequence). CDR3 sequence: CASSQDVRGFYGYTF. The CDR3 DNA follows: TGTGCCAGCAGCCAAGATGTTCGGGGGTTCTATGGCTACACCTTC.

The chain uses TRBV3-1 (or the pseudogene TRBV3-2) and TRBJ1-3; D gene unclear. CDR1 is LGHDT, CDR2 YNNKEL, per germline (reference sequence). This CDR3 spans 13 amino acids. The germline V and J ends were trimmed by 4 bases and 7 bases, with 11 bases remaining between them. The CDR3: CASSRSSSNTIYF. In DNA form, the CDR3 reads TGTGCCAGCAGCCGGAGTAGTAGTAACACCATATATTTT.

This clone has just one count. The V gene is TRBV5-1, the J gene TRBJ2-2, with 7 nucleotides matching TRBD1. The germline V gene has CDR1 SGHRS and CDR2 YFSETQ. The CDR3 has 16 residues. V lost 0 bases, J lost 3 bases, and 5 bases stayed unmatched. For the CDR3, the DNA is TGCGCCAGCAGCTTGGACGGCAGGGGGTACACCGGGGAGCTGTTTTTT. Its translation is CASSLDGRGYTGELFF.

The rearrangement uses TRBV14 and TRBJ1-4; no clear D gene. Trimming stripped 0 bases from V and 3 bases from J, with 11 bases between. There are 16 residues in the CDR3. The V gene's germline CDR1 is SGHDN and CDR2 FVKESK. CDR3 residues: CASSQDPTSPNEKLFF. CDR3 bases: TGTGCCAGCAGCCAAGACCCGACATCGCCTAATGAAAAACTGTTTTTT. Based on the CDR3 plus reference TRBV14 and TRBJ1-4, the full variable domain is EAGVTQFPSHSVIEKGQTVTLRCDPISGHDNLYWYRRVMGKEIKFLLHFVKESKQDESGMPNNRFLAERTGGTYSTLKVQPAELEDSGVYFCASSQDPTSPNEKLFFGSGTQLSVL.

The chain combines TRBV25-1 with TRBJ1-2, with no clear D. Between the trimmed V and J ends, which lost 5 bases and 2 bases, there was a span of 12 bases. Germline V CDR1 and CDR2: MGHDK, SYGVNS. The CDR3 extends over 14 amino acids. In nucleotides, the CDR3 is TGTGCCAGCAGTCTAGACCCGTTCAACTATGGCTACACCTTC. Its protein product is CASSLDPFNYGYTF.

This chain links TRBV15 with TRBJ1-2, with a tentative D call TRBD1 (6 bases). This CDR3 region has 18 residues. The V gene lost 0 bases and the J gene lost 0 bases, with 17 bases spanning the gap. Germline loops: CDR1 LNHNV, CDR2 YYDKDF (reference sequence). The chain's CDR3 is CATSRDPGTHIPNYGYTF. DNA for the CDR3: TGTGCCACCAGCAGAGATCCCGGGACACATATCCCTAACTATGGCTACACCTTC.

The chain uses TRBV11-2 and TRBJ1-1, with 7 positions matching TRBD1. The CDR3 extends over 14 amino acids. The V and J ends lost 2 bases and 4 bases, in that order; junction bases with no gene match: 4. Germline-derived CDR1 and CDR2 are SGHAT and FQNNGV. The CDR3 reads CASSLWDSGTEAFF. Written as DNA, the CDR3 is TGTGCCAGCAGCTTATGGGACAGTGGCACTGAAGCTTTCTTT.

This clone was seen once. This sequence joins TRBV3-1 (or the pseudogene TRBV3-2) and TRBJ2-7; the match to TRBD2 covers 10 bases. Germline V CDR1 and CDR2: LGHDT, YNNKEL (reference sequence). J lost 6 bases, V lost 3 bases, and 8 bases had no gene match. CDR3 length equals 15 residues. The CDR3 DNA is TGTGCCAGCAGCCACGACCTAGCGGGAGTCCGCGAGCAGTACTTC. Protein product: CASSHDLAGVREQYF.

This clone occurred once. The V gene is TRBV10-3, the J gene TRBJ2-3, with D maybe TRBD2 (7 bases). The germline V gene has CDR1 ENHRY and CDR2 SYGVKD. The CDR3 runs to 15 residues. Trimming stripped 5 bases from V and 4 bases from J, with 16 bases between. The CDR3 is CAISPSGEGADTQYF. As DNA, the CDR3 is TGTGCCATCAGTCCTAGCGGAGAGGGGGCAGATACGCAGTATTTT.

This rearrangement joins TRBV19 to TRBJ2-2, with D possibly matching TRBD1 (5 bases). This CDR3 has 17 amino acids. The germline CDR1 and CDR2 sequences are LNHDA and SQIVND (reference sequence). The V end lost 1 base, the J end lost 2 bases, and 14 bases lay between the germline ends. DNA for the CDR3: TGTGCCAGTAGTATAGGCAGGGCAGGTAGTAACACCGGGGAGCTGTTTTTT. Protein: CASSIGRAGSNTGELFF.

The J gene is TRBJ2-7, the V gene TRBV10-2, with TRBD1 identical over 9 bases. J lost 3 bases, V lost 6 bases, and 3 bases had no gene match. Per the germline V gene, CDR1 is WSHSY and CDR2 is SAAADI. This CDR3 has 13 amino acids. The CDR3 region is CASSGQGNYEQYF. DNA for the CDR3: TGCGCCAGCAGCGGACAGGGGAACTACGAGCAGTACTTC.

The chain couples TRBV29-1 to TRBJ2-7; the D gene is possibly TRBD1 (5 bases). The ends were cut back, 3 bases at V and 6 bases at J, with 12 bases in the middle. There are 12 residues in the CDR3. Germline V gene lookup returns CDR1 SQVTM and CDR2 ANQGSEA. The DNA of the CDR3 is TGCAGCGTTGAGGGTCAGGGCGGCGAGCAGTACTTC. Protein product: CSVEGQGGEQYF.

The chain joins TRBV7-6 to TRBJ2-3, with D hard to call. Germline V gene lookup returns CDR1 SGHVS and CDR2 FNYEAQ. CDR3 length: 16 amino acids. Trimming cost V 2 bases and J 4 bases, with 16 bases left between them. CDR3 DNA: TGTGCCAGCAGCTTAAGAGCGTTCCTAAACTCAGATACGCAGTATTTT. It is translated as CASSLRAFLNSDTQYF.

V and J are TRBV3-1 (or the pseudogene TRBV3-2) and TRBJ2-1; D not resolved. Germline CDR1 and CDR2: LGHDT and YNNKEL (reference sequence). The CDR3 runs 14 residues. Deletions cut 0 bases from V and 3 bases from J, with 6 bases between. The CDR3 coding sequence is TGTGCCAGCAGCCAAGAATTAAACTACAATGAGCAGTTCTTC. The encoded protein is CASSQELNYNEQFF.